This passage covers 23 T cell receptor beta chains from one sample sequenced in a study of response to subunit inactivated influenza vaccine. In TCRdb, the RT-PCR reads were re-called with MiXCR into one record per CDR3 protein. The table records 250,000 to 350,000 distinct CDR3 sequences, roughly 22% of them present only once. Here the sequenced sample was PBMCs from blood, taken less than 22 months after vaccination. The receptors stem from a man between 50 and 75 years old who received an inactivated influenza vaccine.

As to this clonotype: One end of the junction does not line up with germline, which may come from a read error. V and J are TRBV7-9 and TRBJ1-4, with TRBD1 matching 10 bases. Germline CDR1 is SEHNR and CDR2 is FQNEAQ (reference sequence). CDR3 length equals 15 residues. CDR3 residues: CASSFQGQGNERLFF. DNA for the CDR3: TGTGCCAGCAGCTTTCAGGGACAGGGGAATGAAAGACTGTTTTTT.

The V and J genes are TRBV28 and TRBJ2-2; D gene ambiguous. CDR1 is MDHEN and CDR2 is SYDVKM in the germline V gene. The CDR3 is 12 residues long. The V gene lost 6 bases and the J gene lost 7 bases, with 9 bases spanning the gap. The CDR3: CASSRNGGELFF. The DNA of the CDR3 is TGTGCCAGCAGCCGTAACGGCGGGGAGCTGTTTTTT. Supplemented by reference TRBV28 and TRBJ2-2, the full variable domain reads DVKVTQSSRYLVKRTGEKVFLECVQDMDHENMFWYRQDPGLGLRLIYFSYDVKMKEKGDIPEGYSVSREKKERFSLILESASTNQTSMYLCASSRNGGELFFGEGSRLTVL.

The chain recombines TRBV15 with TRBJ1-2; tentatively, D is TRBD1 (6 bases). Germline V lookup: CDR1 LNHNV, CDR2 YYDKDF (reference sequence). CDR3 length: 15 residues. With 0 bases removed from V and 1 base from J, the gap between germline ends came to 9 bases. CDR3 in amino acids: CATSRDTGINYGYTF. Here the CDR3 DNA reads TGTGCCACCAGCAGAGATACAGGGATTAACTATGGCTACACCTTC. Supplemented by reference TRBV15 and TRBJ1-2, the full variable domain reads DAMVIQNPRYQVTQFGKPVTLSCSQTLNHNVMYWYQQKSSQAPKLLFHYYDKDFNNEADTPDNFQSRRPNTSFCFLDIRSPGLGDTAMYLCATSRDTGINYGYTFGSGTRLTVV.

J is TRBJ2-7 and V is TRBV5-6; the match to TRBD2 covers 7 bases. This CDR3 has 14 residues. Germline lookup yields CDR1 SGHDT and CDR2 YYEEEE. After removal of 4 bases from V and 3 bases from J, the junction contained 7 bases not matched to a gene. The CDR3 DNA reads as TGTGCCAGCAGCCTTACTAGCGTCCGCTACGAGCAGTACTTC. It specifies CASSLTSVRYEQYF.

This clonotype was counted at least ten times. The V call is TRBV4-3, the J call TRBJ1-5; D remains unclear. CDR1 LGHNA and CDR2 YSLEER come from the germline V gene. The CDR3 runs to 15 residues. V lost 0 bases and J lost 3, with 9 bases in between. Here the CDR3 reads CASSQDSGINQPQHF. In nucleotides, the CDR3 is TGCGCCAGCAGCCAAGATTCCGGGATCAATCAGCCCCAGCATTTT.

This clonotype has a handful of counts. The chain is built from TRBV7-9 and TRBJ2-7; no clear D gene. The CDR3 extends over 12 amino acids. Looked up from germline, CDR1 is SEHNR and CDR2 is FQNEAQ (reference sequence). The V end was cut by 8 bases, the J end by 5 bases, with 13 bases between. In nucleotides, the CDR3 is TGTGCCAGCGGGGTCGGCATCCACGAGCAGTACTTC. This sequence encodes CASGVGIHEQYF.

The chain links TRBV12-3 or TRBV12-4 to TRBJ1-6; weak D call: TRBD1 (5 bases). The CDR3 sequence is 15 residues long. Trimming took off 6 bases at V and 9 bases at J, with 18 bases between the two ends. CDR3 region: CASSRSSGGSSPLHF. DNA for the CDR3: TGTGCCAGCAGCCGATCCTCGGGGGGTAGTTCACCCCTCCACTTT.

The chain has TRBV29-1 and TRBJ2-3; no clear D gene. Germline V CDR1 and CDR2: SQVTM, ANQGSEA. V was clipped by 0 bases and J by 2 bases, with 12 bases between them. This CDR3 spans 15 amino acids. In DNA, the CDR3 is TGCAGCGTTGAAGAGTTCGGCTACGACACAGATACGCAGTATTTT. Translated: CSVEEFGYDTDTQYF.

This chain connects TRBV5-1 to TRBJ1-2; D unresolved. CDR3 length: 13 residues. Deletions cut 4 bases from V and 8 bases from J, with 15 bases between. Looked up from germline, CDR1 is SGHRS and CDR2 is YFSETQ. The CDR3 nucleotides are TGCGCCAGCAGCACGGGAGCAAGTAGAGGCTACACCTTC. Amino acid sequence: CASSTGASRGYTF.

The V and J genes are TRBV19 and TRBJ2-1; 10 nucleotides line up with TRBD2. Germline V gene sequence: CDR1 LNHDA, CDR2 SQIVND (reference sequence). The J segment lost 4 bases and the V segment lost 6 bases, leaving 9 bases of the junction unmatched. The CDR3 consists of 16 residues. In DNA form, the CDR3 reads TGTGCCAGTAGCTCTTTTAGCGGGGGGTCTTACAATGAGCAGTTCTTC. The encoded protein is CASSSFSGGSYNEQFF.

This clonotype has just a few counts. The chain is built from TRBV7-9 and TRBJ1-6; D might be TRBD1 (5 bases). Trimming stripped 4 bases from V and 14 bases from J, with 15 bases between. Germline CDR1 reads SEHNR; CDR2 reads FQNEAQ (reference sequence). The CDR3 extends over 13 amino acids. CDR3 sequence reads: CASSSGTADTLHF. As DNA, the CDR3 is TGTGCCAGCAGCTCCGGGACCGCGGACACCCTCCACTTT. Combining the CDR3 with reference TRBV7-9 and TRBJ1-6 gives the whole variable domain DTGVSQNPRHKITKRGQNVTFRCDPISEHNRLYWYRQTLGQGPEFLTYFQNEAQLEKSRLLSDRFSAERPKGSFSTLEIQRTEQGDSAMYLCASSSGTADTLHFGNGTRLTVT.

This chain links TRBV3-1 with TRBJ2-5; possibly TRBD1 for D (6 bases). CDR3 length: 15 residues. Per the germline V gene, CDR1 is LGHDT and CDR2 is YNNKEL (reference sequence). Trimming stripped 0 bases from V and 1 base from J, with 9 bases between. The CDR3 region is CASSQDGTIQETQYF. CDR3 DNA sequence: TGTGCCAGCAGCCAAGATGGGACAATCCAAGAGACCCAGTACTTC.

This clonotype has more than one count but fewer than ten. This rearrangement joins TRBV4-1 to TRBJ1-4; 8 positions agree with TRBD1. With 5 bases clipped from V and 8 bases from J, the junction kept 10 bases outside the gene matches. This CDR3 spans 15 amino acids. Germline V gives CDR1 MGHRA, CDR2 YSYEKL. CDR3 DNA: TGCGCCAGCAGCTTTTCCGGGACAGGAGGAGAAAAACTGTTTTTT. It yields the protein CASSFSGTGGEKLFF.

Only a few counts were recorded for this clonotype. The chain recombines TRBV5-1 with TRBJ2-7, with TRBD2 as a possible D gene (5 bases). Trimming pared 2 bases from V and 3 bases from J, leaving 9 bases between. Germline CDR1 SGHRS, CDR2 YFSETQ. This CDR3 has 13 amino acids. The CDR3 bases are TGCGCCAGCAGCTTCCCCGGGGACTACGAGCAGTACTTC. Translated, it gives CASSFPGDYEQYF.

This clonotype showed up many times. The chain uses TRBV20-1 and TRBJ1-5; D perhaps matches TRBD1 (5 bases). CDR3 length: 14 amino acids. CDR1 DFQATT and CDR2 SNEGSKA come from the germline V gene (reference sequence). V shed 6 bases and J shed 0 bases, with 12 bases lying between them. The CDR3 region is CSALGQYSNQPQHF. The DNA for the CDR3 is TGCAGTGCCCTAGGACAATATAGCAATCAGCCCCAGCATTTT.

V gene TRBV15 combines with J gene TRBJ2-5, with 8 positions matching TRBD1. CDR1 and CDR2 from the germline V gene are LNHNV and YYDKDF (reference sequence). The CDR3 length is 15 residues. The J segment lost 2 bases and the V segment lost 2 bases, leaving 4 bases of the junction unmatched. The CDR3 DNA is TGTGCCACCAGCAGACTCCAGGGGGCGCAAGAGACCCAGTACTTC. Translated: CATSRLQGAQETQYF.

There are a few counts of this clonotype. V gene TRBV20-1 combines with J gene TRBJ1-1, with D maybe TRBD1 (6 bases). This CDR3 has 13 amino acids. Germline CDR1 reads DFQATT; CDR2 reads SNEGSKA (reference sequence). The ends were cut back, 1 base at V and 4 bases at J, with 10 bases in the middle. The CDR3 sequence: CSARVGQSTEAFF. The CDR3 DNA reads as TGCAGTGCTAGAGTTGGACAGAGCACTGAAGCTTTCTTT.

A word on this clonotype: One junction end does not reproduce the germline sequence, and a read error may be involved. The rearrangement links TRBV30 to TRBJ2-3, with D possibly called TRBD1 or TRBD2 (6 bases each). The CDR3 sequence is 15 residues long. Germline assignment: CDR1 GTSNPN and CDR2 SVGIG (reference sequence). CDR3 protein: CAWSRSGGPTDTQYF. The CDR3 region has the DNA TGCGCCTGGAGCCGTTCCGGGGGCCCCACAGATACGCAGTATTTT.

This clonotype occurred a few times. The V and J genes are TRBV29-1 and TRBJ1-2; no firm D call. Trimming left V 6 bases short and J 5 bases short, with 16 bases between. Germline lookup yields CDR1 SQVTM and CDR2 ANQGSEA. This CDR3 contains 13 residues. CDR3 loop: CSVPHPRSYGYTF. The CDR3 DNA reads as TGCAGCGTGCCGCACCCTCGATCATATGGCTACACCTTC.

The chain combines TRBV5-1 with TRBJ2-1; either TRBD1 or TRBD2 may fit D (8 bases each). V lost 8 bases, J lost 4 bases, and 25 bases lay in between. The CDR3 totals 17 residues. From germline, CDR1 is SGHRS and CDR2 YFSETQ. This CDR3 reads CASGQGRAGVGYNEQFF. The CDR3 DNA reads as TGCGCCAGTGGACAGGGAAGAGCGGGAGTGGGTTACAATGAGCAGTTCTTC.

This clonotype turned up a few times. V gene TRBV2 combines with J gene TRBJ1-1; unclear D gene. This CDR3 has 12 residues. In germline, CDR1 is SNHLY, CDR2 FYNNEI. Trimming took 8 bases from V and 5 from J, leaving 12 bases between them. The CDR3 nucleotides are TGTGCCAGCGTCAGTCCCCCGACTGAAGCTTTCTTT. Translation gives CASVSPPTEAFF.

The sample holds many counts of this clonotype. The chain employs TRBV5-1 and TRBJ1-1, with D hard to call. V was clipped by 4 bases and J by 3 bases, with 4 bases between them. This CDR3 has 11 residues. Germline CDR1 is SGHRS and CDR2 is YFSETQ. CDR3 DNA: TGCGCCAGCAGCAGGGACACTGAAGCTTTCTTT. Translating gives CASSRDTEAFF.

DNA of the CDR3: TGTGCCAGCAGCCTAGGAGAGAGCCCTAATCGAAACACCATATATTTT. Translating gives CASSLGESPNRNTIYF. The chain employs TRBV4-2 and TRBJ1-3, with D unresolved. V shed 4 bases and J shed 5 bases, with 18 bases lying between them. CDR1 and CDR2 from the germline V gene are LGHNA and YNFKEQ. The CDR3 spans 16 residues.